The following is a T cell receptor beta chain sequence with its context. Original processing notes: Nucleated cell number was recorded as an estimate derived from reference gene primer amplification. Here immunoSEQ multiplex PCR was the method, and the copy in TCRdb shows in-frame clones only, minus some. V and J calls and clone size are given by that table; D and trimming were obtained from the DNA. The data show 65,000 to 85,000 clones, 75% to 95% seen once. Germline CDR1 and CDR2: SQVTM and ANQGSEA. V lost 3 bases and J lost 0; bases outside the gene matches: 12. The CDR3 sequence is 18 residues long. The source of the sample is a study of blood T cell repertoires in COVID-19. Study in general: From the United States, Italy and Spain came samples of acute and convalescent COVID-19. T cells, B-cell-depleted T cells, or PBMCs provided the cDNA or gDNA that served as material.

The clonotype originates from a human donor in a cohort sampled during active COVID-19. The J gene is TRBJ2-4, the V gene TRBV29-1; TRBD2 matches at 9 bases. Material: peripheral blood. The CDR3 region is CSVDPSGVTLLAKNIQYF. CDR3 sequence (DNA): TGCAGCGTTGACCCTAGCGGGGTTACTTTACTAGCCAAAAACATTCAGTACTTC.